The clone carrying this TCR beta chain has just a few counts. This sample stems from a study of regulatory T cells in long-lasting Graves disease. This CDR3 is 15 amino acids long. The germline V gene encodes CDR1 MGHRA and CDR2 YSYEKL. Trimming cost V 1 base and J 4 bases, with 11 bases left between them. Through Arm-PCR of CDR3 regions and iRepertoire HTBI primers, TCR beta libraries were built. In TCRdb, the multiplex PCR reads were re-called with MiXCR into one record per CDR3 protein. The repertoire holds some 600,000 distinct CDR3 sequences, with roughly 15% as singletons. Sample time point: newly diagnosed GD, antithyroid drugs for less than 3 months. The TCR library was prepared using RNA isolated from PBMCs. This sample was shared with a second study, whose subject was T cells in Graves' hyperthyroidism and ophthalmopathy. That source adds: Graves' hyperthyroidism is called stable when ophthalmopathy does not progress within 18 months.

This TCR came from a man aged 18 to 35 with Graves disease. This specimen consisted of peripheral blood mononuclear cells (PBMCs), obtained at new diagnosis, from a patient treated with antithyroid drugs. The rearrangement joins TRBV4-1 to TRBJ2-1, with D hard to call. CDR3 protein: CASSQGVTLYNEQFF. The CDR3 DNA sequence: TGCGCCAGCAGCCAAGGGGTTACTCTTTACAATGAGCAGTTCTTC.